Listed below are T cell receptor beta chains from one sample, sequenced in a study of cytomegalovirus exposure and HLA in healthy donors. The assay was immunoSEQ multiplex PCR, and TCRdb's table has in-frame clones only and misses some. The sample carries roughly 120,000 clones, 60% to 80% recorded once. Sequenced sample: PBMCs. These receptor sequences come from a woman aged 30 to 39 in good health and CMV-seropositive. The CDR3 runs from the conserved cysteine through the conserved F or W. The D gene is left open where the match is weak. Clone sizes are given selectively: once, few, many, or a class where the clone is expanded.

clone_size	v_call	d_call	j_call	cdr3_aa	cdr3_nt
few	TRBV19	TRBD2	TRBJ2-3	CASSILGLAGVARTDTQYF	TGTGCCAGTAGTATCCTAGGACTAGCGGGAGTGGCGCGCACAGATACGCAGTATTTT
few	TRBV19	.	TRBJ1-2	CASSQTSGVGGYTF	TGTGCCAGTAGTCAAACTTCAGGGGTAGGCGGCTACACCTTC
.	TRBV2	.	TRBJ1-6	CASSASSYNSPLHF	TGTGCCAGCAGTGCGAGCTCCTATAATTCACCCCTCCACTTT
.	TRBV6-4	.	TRBJ2-3	CASSDLLDPDTQYF	TGTGCCAGCAGTGATTTACTAGACCCAGATACGCAGTATTTT
few	TRBV29-1	.	TRBJ1-2	CSSKVLTDPYGYTF	TGCAGCTCGAAAGTCCTGACAGACCCCTATGGCTACACCTTC
.	TRBV18	TRBD1	TRBJ1-2	CASSALQGISGTDGYTF	TGTGCCAGCTCAGCATTACAGGGGATTTCTGGCACCGATGGCTACACCTTC
.	TRBV19	.	TRBJ1-4	CASSIGTRGEKLFF	TGTGCCAGTAGTATAGGGACCAGGGGTGAAAAACTGTTTTTT
.	TRBV6-5	TRBD2	TRBJ2-7	CASSPTLAGVYEQYF	TGTGCCAGCAGCCCTACACTAGCGGGAGTGTACGAGCAGTACTTC
few	TRBV7-6	TRBD2	TRBJ2-5	CASSLTTSGARETQYF	TGTGCCAGCAGCCTCACGACTAGCGGGGCTAGGGAGACCCAGTACTTC
.	TRBV10-3	.	TRBJ2-1	CASLEGLYNEQFF	TGTGCCAGCCTGGAGGGCCTATACAATGAGCAGTTCTTC
.	TRBV11-2	TRBD2	TRBJ2-7	CASRYQLAGTIYEQYF	TGTGCCAGCAGATACCAACTAGCGGGAACAATCTACGAGCAGTACTTC
few	TRBV30	TRBD1	TRBJ1-1	CAWSLGGAFEAFF	TGTGCCTGGAGTCTAGGGGGCGCTTTTGAAGCTTTCTTT
.	TRBV12-5	.	TRBJ1-6	CASGFPGEARLSPLHF	TGTGCTAGTGGTTTCCCCGGGGAGGCACGATTATCACCCCTCCACTTT
.	TRBV19	.	TRBJ1-3	CASTIQGTGNTIYF	TGTGCCAGTACTATACAGGGAACTGGAAACACCATATATTTT